This TCR beta chain originates from a study of Graves' ophthalmopathy and Graves' hyperthyroidism. The V gene end was trimmed by 5 bases and the J gene end by 9 bases; junction bases not matched to a gene: 9. Germline V gene lookup returns CDR1 MNHEY and CDR2 SMNVEV (reference sequence). This CDR3 has 14 amino acids. Investigators amplified TCR beta CDR3 regions from RNA transcripts. HTBI-primed first-round RT-PCR preceded second-round multiplex PCR. MiXCR was run by TCRdb on the multiplex PCR reads, yielding one entry per CDR3 protein. The sample includes around 1.1 million distinct CDR3 sequences, around a third seen only once; the top ten take 11%.

The chain uses TRBV27 and TRBJ2-7, with 11 bases fitting TRBD1. The receptor's source is an adult man with Graves' hyperthyroidism. Sequencing was performed on peripheral blood or thyroid tissue (not recorded which). This CDR3 is CASSEWTGGGGQYF. The CDR3 bases are TGTGCCAGCAGTGAGTGGACAGGGGGCGGAGGGCAGTACTTC.